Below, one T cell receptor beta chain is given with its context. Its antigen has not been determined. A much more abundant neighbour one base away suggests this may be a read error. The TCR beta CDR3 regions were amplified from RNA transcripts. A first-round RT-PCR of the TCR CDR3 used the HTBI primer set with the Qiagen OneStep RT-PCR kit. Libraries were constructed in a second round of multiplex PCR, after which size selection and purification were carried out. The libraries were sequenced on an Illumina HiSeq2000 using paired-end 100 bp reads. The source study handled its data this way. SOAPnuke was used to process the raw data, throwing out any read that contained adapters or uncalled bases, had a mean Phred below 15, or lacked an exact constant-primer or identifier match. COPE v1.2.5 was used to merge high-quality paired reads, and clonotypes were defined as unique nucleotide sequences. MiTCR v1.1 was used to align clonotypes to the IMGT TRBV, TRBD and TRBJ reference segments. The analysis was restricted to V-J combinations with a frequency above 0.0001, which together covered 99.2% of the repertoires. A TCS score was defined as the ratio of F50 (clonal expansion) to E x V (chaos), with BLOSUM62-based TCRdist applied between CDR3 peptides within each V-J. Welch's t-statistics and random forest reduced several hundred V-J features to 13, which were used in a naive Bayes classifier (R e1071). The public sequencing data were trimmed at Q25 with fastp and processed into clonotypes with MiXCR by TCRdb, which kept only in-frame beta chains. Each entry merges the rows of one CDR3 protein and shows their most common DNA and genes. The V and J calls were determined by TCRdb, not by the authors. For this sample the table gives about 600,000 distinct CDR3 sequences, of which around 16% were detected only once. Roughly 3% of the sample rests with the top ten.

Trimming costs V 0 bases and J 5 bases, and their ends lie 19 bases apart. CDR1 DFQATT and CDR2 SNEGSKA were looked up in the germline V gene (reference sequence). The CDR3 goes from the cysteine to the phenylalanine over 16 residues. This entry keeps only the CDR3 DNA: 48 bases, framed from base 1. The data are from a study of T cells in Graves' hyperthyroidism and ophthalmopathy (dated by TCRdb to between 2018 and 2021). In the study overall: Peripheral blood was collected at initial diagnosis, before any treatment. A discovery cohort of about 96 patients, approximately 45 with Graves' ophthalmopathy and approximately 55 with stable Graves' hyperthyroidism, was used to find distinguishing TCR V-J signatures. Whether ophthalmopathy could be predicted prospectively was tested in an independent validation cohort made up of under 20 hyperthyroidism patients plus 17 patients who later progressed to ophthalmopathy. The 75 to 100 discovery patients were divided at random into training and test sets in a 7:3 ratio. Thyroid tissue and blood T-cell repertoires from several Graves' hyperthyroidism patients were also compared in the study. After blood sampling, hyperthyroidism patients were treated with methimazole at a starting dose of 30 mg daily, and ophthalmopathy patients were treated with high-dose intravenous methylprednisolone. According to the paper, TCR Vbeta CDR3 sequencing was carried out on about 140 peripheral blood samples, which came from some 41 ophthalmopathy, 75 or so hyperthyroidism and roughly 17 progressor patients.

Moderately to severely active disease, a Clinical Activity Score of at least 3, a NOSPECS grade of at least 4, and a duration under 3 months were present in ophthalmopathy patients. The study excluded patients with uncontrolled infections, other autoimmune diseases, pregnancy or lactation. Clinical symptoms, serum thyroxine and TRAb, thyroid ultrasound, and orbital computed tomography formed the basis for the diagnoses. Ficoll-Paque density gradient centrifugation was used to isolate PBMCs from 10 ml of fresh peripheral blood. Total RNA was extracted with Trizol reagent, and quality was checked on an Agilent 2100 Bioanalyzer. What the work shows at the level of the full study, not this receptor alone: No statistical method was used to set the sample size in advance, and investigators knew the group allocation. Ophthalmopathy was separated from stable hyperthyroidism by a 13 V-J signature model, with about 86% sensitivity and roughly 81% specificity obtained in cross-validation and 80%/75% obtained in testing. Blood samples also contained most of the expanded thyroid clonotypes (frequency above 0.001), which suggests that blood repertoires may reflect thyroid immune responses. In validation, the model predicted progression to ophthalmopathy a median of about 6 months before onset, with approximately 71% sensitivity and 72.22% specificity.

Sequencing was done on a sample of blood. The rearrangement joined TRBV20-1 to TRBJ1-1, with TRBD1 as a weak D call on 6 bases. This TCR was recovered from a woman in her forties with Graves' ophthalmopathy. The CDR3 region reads CSAREGQGSVRTEAFF. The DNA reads TGCAGTGCTAGAGAAGGGCAGGGGTCGGTGAGGACTGAAGCTTTCTTT.